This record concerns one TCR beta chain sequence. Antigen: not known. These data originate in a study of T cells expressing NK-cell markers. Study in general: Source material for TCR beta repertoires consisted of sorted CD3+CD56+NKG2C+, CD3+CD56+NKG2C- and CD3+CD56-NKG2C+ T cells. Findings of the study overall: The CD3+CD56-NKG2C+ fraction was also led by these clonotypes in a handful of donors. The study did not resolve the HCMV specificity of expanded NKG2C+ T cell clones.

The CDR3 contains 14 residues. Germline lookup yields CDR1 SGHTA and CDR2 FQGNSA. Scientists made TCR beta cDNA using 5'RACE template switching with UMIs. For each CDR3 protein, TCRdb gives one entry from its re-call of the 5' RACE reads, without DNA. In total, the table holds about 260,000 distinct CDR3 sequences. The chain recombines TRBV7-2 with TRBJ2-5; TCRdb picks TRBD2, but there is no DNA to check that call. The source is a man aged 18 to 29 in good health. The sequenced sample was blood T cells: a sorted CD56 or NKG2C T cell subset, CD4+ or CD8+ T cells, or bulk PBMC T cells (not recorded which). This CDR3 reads CASSPRDYRAAQYF. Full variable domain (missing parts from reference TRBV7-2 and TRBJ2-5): GAGVSQSPSNKVTEKGKDVELRCDPISGHTALYWYRQSLGQGLEFLIYFQGNSAPDKSGLPSDRFSAERTGGSVSTLTIQRTQQEDSAVYLCASSPRDYRAAQYFGPGTRLLVL.